These 15 T cell receptor beta chains came from one sample sequenced in a study of blood T cell repertoires in COVID-19. Generated by immunoSEQ multiplex PCR, the TCRdb table keeps only in-frame clones and is missing some. There are approximately 300,000 clones in the sample; around 90% occur only once, and about 6% lies in the top ten. Sequencing was performed on peripheral blood. Receptors originate from a man aged 18-30 years who had recovered from COVID-19.

The chain couples TRBV19 to TRBJ2-2; D is unresolved. The germline V gene has CDR1 LNHDA and CDR2 SQIVND (reference sequence). Trimming shortened V by 5 bases and J by 2 bases, and 12 bases separated the two germline ends. The length of the CDR3 is 15 residues. CDR3 sequence: CASSPPRLNTGELFF. CDR3 nucleotides: TGTGCCAGTAGTCCCCCGCGTCTCAACACCGGGGAGCTGTTTTTT.

The chain links TRBV18 to TRBJ1-5; D might be TRBD1 (5 bases). The CDR3 has 18 residues. Germline-derived CDR1 and CDR2 are KGHSH and LQKENI. The ends were cut back, 3 bases at V and 2 bases at J, with 20 bases in the middle. The DNA for the CDR3 is TGTGCCAGCTCACCCAGGGCCATCGGGGGATTCGGCAATCAGCCCCAGCATTTT. It yields the protein CASSPRAIGGFGNQPQHF.

The chain uses TRBV10-1 and TRBJ2-7, with D maybe TRBD2 (6 bases). The CDR3 length is 14 residues. Germline loops: CDR1 WNHNN, CDR2 SYGVQD (reference sequence). Trimming stripped 5 bases from V and 1 base from J, with 12 bases between. The CDR3 coding sequence is TGCGCCAGCAGTCCTATGGGACTGTCCTACGAGCAGTACTTC. Translated: CASSPMGLSYEQYF.

The CDR3: CAISPGMSNEQFF. The CDR3 DNA is TGTGCCATCAGTCCCGGTATGAGTAATGAGCAGTTCTTC. The chain is built from TRBV10-3 and TRBJ2-1, with D unclear. The CDR3 extends over 13 amino acids. The germline V and J ends were trimmed by 5 bases and 7 bases, with 12 bases remaining between them. Germline CDR1 ENHRY, CDR2 SYGVKD.

This clone was observed a single time. V is TRBV5-1 and J is TRBJ2-1, with a weak D call TRBD2 (5 bases). CDR1 and CDR2 from the germline V gene are SGHRS and YFSETQ. This CDR3 is 15 amino acids long. V gave up 3 bases and J gave up 4 bases, with 14 bases separating them. CDR3 region: CASSSRRASYNEQFF. CDR3 nucleotide sequence: TGCGCCAGCAGCTCCCGGCGGGCATCTTACAATGAGCAGTTCTTC.

The rearrangement links TRBV18 to TRBJ1-1; D unresolved. Trimming pared 3 bases from V and 2 bases from J, leaving 10 bases between. CDR1 and CDR2 (germline): KGHSH, LQKENI. CDR3 length: 14 amino acids. The CDR3 loop reads CASSPQDLNTEAFF. For the CDR3, the DNA is TGTGCCAGCTCACCTCAGGACTTAAACACTGAAGCTTTCTTT.

The rearrangement joins TRBV20-1 to TRBJ1-2, with TRBD1 matching 7 bases. Germline CDR1 and CDR2: DFQATT and SNEGSKA (reference sequence). The CDR3 spans 16 residues. Germline trimming cut 3 bases from V and 6 bases from J; bases unmatched to any gene: 16. This CDR3 reads CSASEPKTRQGDGYTF. Here the CDR3 DNA reads TGCAGTGCTAGTGAACCTAAGACCCGACAGGGTGATGGCTACACCTTC.

This clone has only one observation. The rearrangement joins TRBV6-5 to TRBJ2-1; D remains unclear. Germline V gene data show CDR1 as MNHEY and CDR2 as SVGAGI. V was cut by 6 bases and J by 4 bases, with 7 bases left in between. The CDR3 has 12 residues. CDR3 amino acids: CASSTTYNEQFF. CDR3 nucleotides: TGTGCCAGCAGCACTACTTACAATGAGCAGTTCTTC.

The gene calls are TRBV7-9 and TRBJ2-2; 10 bases map to TRBD2. V was clipped by 4 bases and J by 3 bases; unmatched bases: 11. CDR1 SEHNR and CDR2 FQNEAQ come from the germline V gene (reference sequence). The length of the CDR3 is 18 residues. The CDR3 sequence is CASSSAGGPVLDTGELFF. DNA for the CDR3: TGTGCCAGCAGCTCAGCGGGAGGGCCGGTATTGGACACCGGGGAGCTGTTTTTT.

CDR3 nucleotides: TGTGCCAGCAGCTTAGTGGCCAGCAATCAGCCCCAGCATTTT. It encodes CASSLVASNQPQHF. This sequence joins TRBV7-2 and TRBJ1-5; D remains ambiguous. This CDR3 is built from 14 residues. V was trimmed by 1 base and J by 1 base, leaving 5 bases between them. Germline V gene sequence: CDR1 SGHTA, CDR2 FQGNSA.

The chain carries TRBV6-1 and TRBJ2-1; 9 bases are shared with TRBD2. This CDR3 has 16 amino acids. The trim removed 3 bases at V and 3 bases at J, leaving 6 bases unmatched. The germline V gene encodes CDR1 MNHNS and CDR2 SASEGT. In DNA, the CDR3 is TGTGCCAGCAGTGAGAGCCTAGCGGGGATCTACAATGAGCAGTTCTTC. It specifies CASSESLAGIYNEQFF.

The chain joins TRBV11-2 to TRBJ2-7, with 8 bases identical to TRBD1. From germline, CDR1 is SGHAT and CDR2 FQNNGV. V was pared by 3 bases and J by 3 bases, with 7 bases of the junction left unmatched. The CDR3 length is 15 residues. In nucleotides, the CDR3 is TGTGCCAGCAGCTTTCAACCAGGGGGCGGCTACGAGCAGTACTTC. Translated: CASSFQPGGGYEQYF. The full variable domain, completed using reference TRBV11-2 and TRBJ2-7, is EAGVAQSPRYKIIEKRQSVAFWCNPISGHATLYWYQQILGQGPKLLIQFQNNGVVDDSQLPKDRFSAERLKGVDSTLKIQPAKLEDSAVYLCASSFQPGGGYEQYFGPGTRLTVT.

A few counts support this clone. V usage is TRBV19 and J usage is TRBJ2-7; no firm D call. Germline assignment: CDR1 LNHDA and CDR2 SQIVND (reference sequence). Trimming removed 6 bases from V and 4 bases from J, with 13 bases in between. This CDR3 has 13 amino acids. In nucleotides, the CDR3 is TGTGCCAGTAGATCACGAAATAGTTACGAGCAGTACTTC. Its translation: CASRSRNSYEQYF. The full variable domain, with the rest looked up from reference TRBV19 and TRBJ2-7, is DGGITQSPKYLFRKEGQNVTLSCEQNLNHDAMYWYRQDPGQGLRLIYYSQIVNDFQKGDIAEGYSVSREKKESFPLTVTSAQKNPTAFYLCASRSRNSYEQYFGPGTRLTVT.

V usage is TRBV9 and J usage is TRBJ2-7; TRBD1 matches at 8 bases. CDR3 size: 16 residues. V lost 1 base to trimming and J lost 2 bases; unmatched junction nucleotides: 8. Germline lookup yields CDR1 SGDLS and CDR2 YYNGEE. Here the CDR3 reads CASSVSPDRDTYEQYF. The DNA of the CDR3 is TGTGCCAGCAGCGTATCCCCGGACAGGGACACCTACGAGCAGTACTTC.

With respect to this clone: Other DNA sequences of this sample code for an identical CDR3. The chain is built from TRBV12-3 or TRBV12-4 and TRBJ1-2; D is uncertain. Trimming pared 6 bases from V and 3 bases from J, leaving 8 bases between. The CDR3 extends over 12 amino acids. CDR3 DNA sequence: TGTGCCAGCAGCCCCGGAGACTATGGCTACACCTTC. Translation: CASSPGDYGYTF.